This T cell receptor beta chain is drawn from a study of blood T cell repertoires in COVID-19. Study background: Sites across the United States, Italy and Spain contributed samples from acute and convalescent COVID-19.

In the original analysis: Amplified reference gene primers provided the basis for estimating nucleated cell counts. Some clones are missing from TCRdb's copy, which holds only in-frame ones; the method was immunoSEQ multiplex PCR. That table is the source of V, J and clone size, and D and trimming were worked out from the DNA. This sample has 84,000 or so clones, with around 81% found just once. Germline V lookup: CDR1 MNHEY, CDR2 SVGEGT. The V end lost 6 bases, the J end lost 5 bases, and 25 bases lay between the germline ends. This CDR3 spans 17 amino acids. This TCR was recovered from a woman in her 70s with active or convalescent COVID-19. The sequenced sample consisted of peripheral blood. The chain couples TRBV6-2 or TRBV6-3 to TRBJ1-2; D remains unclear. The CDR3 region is CASSRKETVPGNYGYTF. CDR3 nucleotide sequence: TGTGCCAGCAGCCGAAAGGAGACGGTGCCGGGGAATTATGGCTACACCTTC.